The 9 T cell receptor beta chains listed next were all sequenced from one sample in a study of radiotherapy plus CTLA-4 blockade in lung cancer (dated by TCRdb to the late 2010s). Receptors were amplified or captured by the immunoSEQ multiplex PCR assay. TCRdb took over this immuneACCESS table, retaining in-frame rearrangements with V and J assigned. Such tables are incomplete; in checked studies, under half of the missing clones stem from an unresolved V gene, and the remainder is unexplained. For this sample the table gives approximately 57,000 clones, of which just under 85% were detected only once. The ten largest account for under 7% of the sample. Sample: peripheral blood, taken from a patient treated with radiotherapy plus ipilimumab. The receptors here all came from a human donor with non-small cell lung cancer whose response to radiotherapy plus ipilimumab could not be evaluated.

This chain uses TRBV4-3 with TRBJ1-1; 8 positions agree with TRBD1. This CDR3 region has 15 residues. Germline V gene data show CDR1 as LGHNA and CDR2 as YSLEER. V was clipped by 3 bases and J by 3 bases; unmatched bases: 6. Written as DNA, the CDR3 is TGCGCCAGCAGCCAGTCGACAGGGGTGGACACTGAAGCTTTCTTT. Translating it yields CASSQSTGVDTEAFF.

The V and J genes are TRBV18 and TRBJ2-7; 9 bases are shared with TRBD2. The CDR3 is 15 amino acids. CDR1 is KGHSH and CDR2 is LQKENI in the germline V gene. V dropped 3 bases and J dropped 4; count of bases not matched to a gene: 7. CDR3 protein: CASSPPGLASYEQYF. The CDR3 DNA is TGTGCCAGCTCACCGCCGGGACTAGCTTCGTACGAGCAGTACTTC.

The V gene is TRBV7-9, the J gene TRBJ2-1; 16 nucleotides match TRBD2. With V trimmed by 4 bases and J by 10 bases, 1 base remained unmatched. Germline-derived CDR1 and CDR2 are SEHNR and FQNEAQ (reference sequence). CDR3 length equals 14 residues. In nucleotides, the CDR3 is TGTGCCAGCAGCTCGGGACTAGCGGGAGGGGAGCAGTTCTTC. This translates into CASSSGLAGGEQFF.

The chain uses TRBV7-9 and TRBJ2-7, with 8 nucleotides matching TRBD2. Germline CDR1 is SEHNR and CDR2 is FQNEAQ (reference sequence). V trimming: 8 bases; J trimming: 8 bases; junction bases outside the gene matches: 11. The CDR3 is 13 amino acids. The CDR3 spells CASFLAGSVQQYF. CDR3 bases: TGTGCCAGCTTCCTAGCGGGTAGTGTGCAGCAGTACTTC. The full variable domain, with the rest looked up from reference TRBV7-9 and TRBJ2-7, is DTGVSQNPRHKITKRGQNVTFRCDPISEHNRLYWYRQTLGQGPEFLTYFQNEAQLEKSRLLSDRFSAERPKGSFSTLEIQRTEQGDSAMYLCASFLAGSVQQYFGPGTRLTVT.

The chain employs TRBV18 and TRBJ1-3; possible D gene TRBD1, 5 bases. Deletions cut 2 bases from V and 4 bases from J, with 15 bases between. This CDR3 has 16 amino acids. Germline loops: CDR1 KGHSH, CDR2 LQKENI. The CDR3 region is CASSPGGYRSGNTIYF. CDR3 nucleotides: TGTGCCAGCTCACCAGGAGGGTACAGGTCCGGAAACACCATATATTTT.

This clone was counted between two and nine times. The genes are TRBV9 and TRBJ2-3, with 10 positions matching TRBD1. Germline CDR1 SGDLS, CDR2 YYNGEE. The V segment lost 3 bases and the J segment 10 bases; nucleotides outside the gene matches: 14. The CDR3 extends over 16 amino acids. The CDR3 coding sequence is TGTGCCAGCAGCGGAGAAAGGACAGGGGGGGCTCGTCCGCAGTATTTT. Its translation: CASSGERTGGARPQYF.

This clone has just a few counts. The V and J genes are TRBV27 and TRBJ2-7; 11 bases map to TRBD2. The CDR3 runs to 14 residues. Trimming took 6 bases from V and 5 from J; bases not matched to a gene: 6. Germline V lookup: CDR1 MNHEY, CDR2 SMNVEV (reference sequence). DNA of the CDR3: TGTGCCAGCAGGACTAGCGGGACTGTCCACGAGCAGTACTTC. It is translated as CASRTSGTVHEQYF.

The CDR3 coding sequence is TGTGCCATCAGTGAGTCCGCTCCGGGACAGGGATCGGTGAACACTGAAGCTTTCTTT. Protein product: CAISESAPGQGSVNTEAFF. V gene TRBV10-3 combines with J gene TRBJ1-1; 9 bases are a match to TRBD1. Germline CDR1 is ENHRY and CDR2 is SYGVKD. The CDR3 consists of 19 residues. The J segment lost 0 bases and the V segment lost 0 bases, leaving 11 bases of the junction unmatched.

This chain joins TRBV5-1 and TRBJ1-2; 8 bases agree with TRBD1. Per the germline V gene, CDR1 is SGHRS and CDR2 is YFSETQ. V gave up 0 bases and J gave up 12 bases; unmatched junction bases: 10. The CDR3 totals 14 residues. Here the CDR3 reads CASSLDSGGATHTF. The CDR3 DNA sequence: TGCGCCAGCAGCTTGGACTCAGGGGGCGCGACCCACACCTTC.